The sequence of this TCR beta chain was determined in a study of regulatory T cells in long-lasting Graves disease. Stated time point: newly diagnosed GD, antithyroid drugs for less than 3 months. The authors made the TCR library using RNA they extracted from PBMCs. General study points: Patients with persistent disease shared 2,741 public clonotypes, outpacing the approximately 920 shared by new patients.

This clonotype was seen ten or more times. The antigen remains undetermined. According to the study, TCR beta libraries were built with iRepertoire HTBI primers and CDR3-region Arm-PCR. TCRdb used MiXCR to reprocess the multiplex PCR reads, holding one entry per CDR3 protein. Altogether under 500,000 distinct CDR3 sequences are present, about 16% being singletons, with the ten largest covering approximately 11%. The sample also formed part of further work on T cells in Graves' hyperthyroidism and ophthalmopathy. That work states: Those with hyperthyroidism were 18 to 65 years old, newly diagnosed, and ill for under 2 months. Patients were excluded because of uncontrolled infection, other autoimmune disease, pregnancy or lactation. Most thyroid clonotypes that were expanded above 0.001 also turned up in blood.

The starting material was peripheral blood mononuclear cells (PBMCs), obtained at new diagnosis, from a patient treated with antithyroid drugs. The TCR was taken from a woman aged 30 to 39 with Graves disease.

The CDR3 DNA reads as TGCGCCAGCAGCTTTGGGGACAGGTTACGCTATGGCTACACCTTC. It translates to CASSFGDRLRYGYTF. The chain has TRBV5-1 and TRBJ1-2, with TRBD1 identical over 8 bases. V was clipped by 2 bases and J by 4 bases; unmatched bases: 7. Germline values: CDR1 SGHRS, CDR2 YFSETQ. The CDR3 consists of 15 residues.